This note documents a single T cell receptor (beta chain) sequence. Its antigen is still unknown. This sample is part of a study of blood T cells in healthy people across ages. Study outcomes and limitations: It was the long-lived donors that had more naive CD4+ cells and higher diversity than aged donors.

The CDR3 consists of 14 residues. V lost 3 bases and J 0 bases, leaving 8 bases between the germline ends. CDR1 is MNHEY, CDR2 SMNVEV, per germline (reference sequence). Through a sample-barcoded 5' primer and a J-beta primer mix, a second PCR was run for roughly 7 to 12 cycles. TCRdb re-analysed the 5' RACE reads in MiXCR, keeping a single row per CDR3 protein. The repertoire holds just over 1 million distinct CDR3 sequences, more than 35% seen once, with about 20% in the top ten. Each donor had roughly 10 milliliters of peripheral blood drawn. The chain uses TRBV27 and TRBJ1-2, with D possibly being TRBD1 (6 bases). Sequencing was carried out using blood. The sequence came from a woman aged 60-75 years in good health. The CDR3 protein is CASSFDRTNYGYTF. DNA of the CDR3: TGTGCCAGCAGTTTCGACAGGACTAACTATGGCTACACCTTC.